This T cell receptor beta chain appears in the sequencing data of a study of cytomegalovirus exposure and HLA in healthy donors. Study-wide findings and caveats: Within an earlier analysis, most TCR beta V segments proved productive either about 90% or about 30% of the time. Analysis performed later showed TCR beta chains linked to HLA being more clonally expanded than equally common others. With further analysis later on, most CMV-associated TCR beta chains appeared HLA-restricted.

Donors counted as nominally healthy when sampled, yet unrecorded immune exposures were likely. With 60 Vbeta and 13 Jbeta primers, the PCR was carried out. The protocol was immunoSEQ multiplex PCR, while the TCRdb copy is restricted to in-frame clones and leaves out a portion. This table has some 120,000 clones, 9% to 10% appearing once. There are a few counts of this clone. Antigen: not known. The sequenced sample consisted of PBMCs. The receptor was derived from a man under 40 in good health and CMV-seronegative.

The CDR3 region has the DNA TGTGCCAGCAGTGATAGACTAGCGGATGAGCAGTTCTTC. It yields the protein CASSDRLADEQFF. The chain is built from TRBV11-2 and TRBJ2-1; 9 bases fit TRBD2. The CDR3 length is 13 residues. In germline, CDR1 is SGHAT, CDR2 FQNNGV. The V gene end was trimmed by 6 bases and the J gene end by 8 bases; junction bases not matched to a gene: 5.